This entry is about one T cell receptor (beta chain). The antigen is undetermined. The CDR3 loop spans 14 amino acids. The V end was cut by 2 bases, the J end by 0 bases, with 5 bases between. Germline values: CDR1 SNHLY, CDR2 FYNNEI. The entry originates in a study of beta chain features in type 1 diabetes. Regarding the study as a whole: Sampled from patients, naive, central memory and Treg TCRB repertoires appeared more similar than those sampled from healthy donors. All four CD4+ subsets from Type 1 diabetes patients carried moderately but significantly shorter TCRB CDR3s.

Donors contributed one heparinised blood draw apiece, averaging around 100 mL. Expressed TCRB transcripts got sequenced, as all isolated RNA was reverse transcribed. Measured with immunoSEQ multiplex PCR; TCRdb has only the in-frame clones, and not every one. The table lists around 340,000 clones, around 8.5% of them singletons. The genes are TRBV2 and TRBJ1-5; D gene ambiguous. The specimen sequenced was central memory CD4+ T cells from blood. This sequence originates from a man aged 30 to 39 with type 1 diabetes. CDR3 loop: CASSEMGSNQPQHF. The CDR3 DNA follows: TGTGCCAGCAGTGAAATGGGTAGCAATCAGCCCCAGCATTTT.